The 32 T cell receptor beta chains below all came from one sample that was sequenced in a study of identical twins. TCRdb called the 5' RACE reads again in MiXCR, with one record for every CDR3 protein. In the table there are about 660,000 distinct CDR3 sequences, over 8.5% of which are singletons. The same sample was also studied in work on yellow fever vaccine responses in identical twins.

The sequenced material came from PBMCs. The source is a woman aged 18-35 years in good health.

The chain is built from TRBV12-3 or TRBV12-4 and TRBJ2-2; a possible D gene is TRBD2 (6 bases). Trimming took off 5 bases at V and 1 base at J, with 11 bases between the two ends. There are 15 residues in the CDR3. The CDR3 protein is CASSQGDLNTGELFF. The CDR3 DNA follows: TGTGCCAGCAGTCAAGGGGACTTGAACACCGGGGAGCTGTTTTTT.

This chain joins TRBV9 and TRBJ1-6; no clear D gene. The CDR3 extends over 13 amino acids. Germline V gene data show CDR1 as SGDLS and CDR2 as YYNGEE. V lost 4 bases, J lost 13 bases, and 15 bases lay in between. This chain's CDR3 is CASSLEHQTPLHF. In nucleotides, the CDR3 is TGTGCCAGCAGCTTAGAACACCAAACCCCCCTCCACTTT.

V is TRBV15 and J is TRBJ2-5; D unclear. Trimming cost V 7 bases and J 2 bases, with 8 bases left between them. The CDR3 contains 12 residues. Germline CDR1 is LNHNV and CDR2 is YYDKDF (reference sequence). CDR3 in amino acids: CATTAGQETQYF. The CDR3 DNA is TGTGCCACCACGGCAGGACAAGAGACCCAGTACTTC.

The genes are TRBV12-3 or TRBV12-4 and TRBJ2-7; 8 nucleotides align to TRBD1. V was clipped by 3 bases and J by 2 bases; unmatched bases: 6. This CDR3 comprises 15 residues. Here the CDR3 reads CASSFGQGGTYEQYF. In nucleotides, the CDR3 is TGTGCCAGCAGTTTTGGACAGGGTGGTACCTACGAGCAGTACTTC.

This clonotype was found many times. This chain connects TRBV12-3 or TRBV12-4 to TRBJ2-5; D is ambiguous. The V end lost 3 bases, the J end lost 3 bases, and 8 bases lay between the germline ends. The CDR3 contains 13 residues. This CDR3 reads CASSLGGEETQYF. CDR3 coding DNA: TGTGCCAGCAGTTTGGGCGGAGAAGAGACCCAGTACTTC.

The chain combines TRBV7-2 with TRBJ2-1; perhaps TRBD2 as D (6 bases). CDR1 is SGHTA and CDR2 is FQGNSA in the germline V gene. The germline V and J ends were trimmed by 5 bases and 8 bases, with 13 bases remaining between them. The CDR3 runs 13 residues. Written as DNA, the CDR3 is TGTGCCAGCAGCGGGGCACTAGCCTATGAGCAGTTCTTC. Translating it yields CASSGALAYEQFF. Together with reference TRBV7-2 and TRBJ2-1, the CDR3 gives the full variable domain: GAGVSQSPSNKVTEKGKDVELRCDPISGHTALYWYRQSLGQGLEFLIYFQGNSAPDKSGLPSDRFSAERTGGSVSTLTIQRTQQEDSAVYLCASSGALAYEQFFGPGTRLTVL.

This clonotype was recorded many times. The CDR3: CASSYNRGRETQYF. The CDR3 nucleotides are TGTGCCAGCAGTTATAACAGGGGGAGAGAGACCCAGTACTTC. The V call is TRBV6-5, the J call TRBJ2-5; the match to TRBD1 covers 8 bases. Germline CDR1 reads MNHEY; CDR2 reads SVGAGI. The trim removed 3 bases at V and 4 bases at J, leaving 4 bases unmatched. The CDR3 loop spans 14 amino acids.

There are a few counts of this clonotype. J is TRBJ1-1 and V is TRBV12-3 or TRBV12-4; D is possibly TRBD1 (5 bases). The CDR3 sequence is 11 residues long. Trimming took 7 bases from V and 11 from J, leaving 14 bases between them. This CDR3 reads CASKWGDRAFF. CDR3 in DNA: TGTGCCAGCAAATGGGGCGACCGCGCTTTCTTT.

The table lists this clonotype with a few counts. The chain combines TRBV18 with TRBJ2-4; 9 positions agree with TRBD1. The CDR3 has 15 residues. Germline values: CDR1 KGHSH, CDR2 LQKENI. The ends lost 1 base at V and 6 bases at J; junction bases unmatched: 4. This chain's CDR3 is CASSPRLDRGNIQYF. The CDR3, as DNA: TGTGCCAGCTCACCACGACTGGACAGGGGAAACATTCAGTACTTC.

This clonotype was observed a few times. V is TRBV12-3 or TRBV12-4 and J is TRBJ2-7; 13 nucleotides agree with TRBD2. This CDR3 is 20 amino acids long. Losses at the gene ends were 3 bases for V and 0 bases for J; bases not matched to a gene: 14. CDR3 nucleotides: TGTGCCAGCAGTTTCCGAACCGGGACTAGCGGGGTGGGAAGCTCCTACGAGCAGTACTTC. Translation: CASSFRTGTSGVGSSYEQYF.

The chain couples TRBV6-5 to TRBJ2-2; 10 nucleotides match TRBD1. Trimming took 4 bases from V and 6 from J; bases not matched to a gene: 5. The V gene's germline CDR1 is MNHEY and CDR2 SVGAGI. The CDR3 runs to 15 residues. Here the CDR3 DNA reads TGTGCCAGCAGTTCGGGACAGGGGTTATCCGGGGAGCTGTTTTTT. Protein: CASSSGQGLSGELFF.

This clonotype showed up many times. The chain joins TRBV13 to TRBJ2-7; 7 bases fit TRBD2. The CDR3 extends over 14 amino acids. Germline CDR1 is PRHDT and CDR2 is FYEKMQ (reference sequence). The V segment lost 3 bases and the J segment 2 bases; nucleotides outside the gene matches: 4. The CDR3 is CASSFPGTTYEQYF. CDR3 nucleotides: TGTGCCAGCAGCTTTCCCGGGACTACCTACGAGCAGTACTTC.

This clonotype was counted between two and nine times. The V and J genes are TRBV11-2 and TRBJ2-5; possible D gene TRBD2, 6 bases. Germline lookup yields CDR1 SGHAT and CDR2 FQNNGV. The CDR3 totals 16 residues. Trimming removed 2 bases at V and 4 bases at J, with 17 bases between. The CDR3 nucleotides read TGTGCCAGCAGCTTAAATACGGGAGTGGGAGGAGAGACCCAGTACTTC. Protein product: CASSLNTGVGGETQYF.

The J gene is TRBJ2-6, the V gene TRBV7-2; D is unclear. The CDR3 contains 15 residues. CDR1 is SGHTA, CDR2 FQGNSA, per germline. Trimming took off 0 bases at V and 1 base at J, with 4 bases between the two ends. This chain's CDR3 is CASSLARSGANVLTF. The CDR3 DNA reads as TGTGCCAGCAGCTTAGCTAGATCTGGGGCCAACGTCCTGACTTTC.

This clonotype came up many times. The chain carries TRBV6-5 and TRBJ2-2; 12 bases fit TRBD1. The CDR3 spans 18 residues. V shed 2 bases and J 5 bases; nucleotides not matched to a gene: 9. CDR1 MNHEY and CDR2 SVGAGI come from the germline V gene. The CDR3 nucleotides read TGTGCCAGCAGTTACCGATCTCCGGGACAGGGGGCAACCGGGGAGCTGTTTTTT. As protein: CASSYRSPGQGATGELFF.

The J gene is TRBJ1-4, the V gene TRBV4-2; D unclear. Germline assignment: CDR1 LGHNA and CDR2 YNFKEQ. Trimming removed 0 bases at V and 0 bases at J, with 11 bases between. The CDR3 is 17 residues long. The CDR3 loop is CASSQDEFRATNEKLFF. The CDR3 DNA reads as TGTGCCAGCAGCCAAGATGAATTTAGGGCAACTAATGAAAAACTGTTTTTT.

This clonotype was picked up a small number of times. V is TRBV6-1 and J is TRBJ1-4; the D is unclear. V lost 6 bases to trimming and J lost 2 bases, with 13 bases between them. This CDR3 has 15 residues. CDR1 is MNHNS, CDR2 SASEGT, per germline. CDR3: CASSPKIWTNEKLFF. The DNA for the CDR3 is TGTGCCAGCAGCCCTAAAATTTGGACTAATGAAAAACTGTTTTTT.

This clonotype was seen only a few times. The chain uses TRBV29-1 and TRBJ1-1; possible D gene TRBD1, 6 bases. Per germline, CDR1 SQVTM and CDR2 ANQGSEA. The CDR3 covers 13 residues. V gave up 4 bases and J gave up 1 base, with 10 bases separating them. As DNA, the CDR3 is TGCAGCGTTGGGACAGATGGGAACACTGAAGCTTTCTTT. It specifies CSVGTDGNTEAFF.

The chain recombines TRBV27 with TRBJ2-2, with 8 bases identical to TRBD1. Germline V gene sequence: CDR1 MNHEY, CDR2 SMNVEV (reference sequence). The trim removed 3 bases at V and 4 bases at J, leaving 4 bases unmatched. CDR3 length: 15 residues. The CDR3 here is CASSFGRGRTGELFF. DNA for the CDR3: TGTGCCAGCAGTTTTGGCAGGGGGCGCACCGGGGAGCTGTTTTTT.

This clonotype was observed at least ten times. The chain couples TRBV24-1 to TRBJ2-2; weak D call: TRBD2 (5 bases). V was clipped by 2 bases and J by 6 bases, with 12 bases between them. The CDR3 is made up of 15 amino acids. Germline V gene sequence: CDR1 KGHDR, CDR2 SFDVKD. CDR3 bases: TGTGCCACCAGTGATTCCGGGATAGACGCCGGGGAGCTGTTTTTT. Translated: CATSDSGIDAGELFF.

Only a few counts were recorded for this clonotype. J is TRBJ2-7 and V is TRBV6-1; TRBD1 might be the D (7 bases). The CDR3 has 14 residues. V was shortened by 6 bases and J by 5 bases, with 17 bases between the two germline ends. CDR1 is MNHNS and CDR2 is SASEGT in the germline V gene. In nucleotides, the CDR3 is TGTGCCAGCAGCCGGGGGACAGATGGTAACGAGCAGTACTTC. This sequence encodes CASSRGTDGNEQYF.

The rearrangement links TRBV7-2 to TRBJ2-7; D is unclear. The CDR3 contains 15 residues. The V gene's germline CDR1 is SGHTA and CDR2 FQGNSA. Trimming took 4 bases from V and 0 from J, leaving 13 bases between them. DNA of the CDR3: TGTGCCAGCAGCTCCCCGGAATTCGGCTCCTACGAGCAGTACTTC. Its translation is CASSSPEFGSYEQYF.

The chain joins TRBV19 to TRBJ2-1; a possible D gene is TRBD2 (5 bases). V was pared by 3 bases and J by 1 base, with 10 bases between. Germline loops: CDR1 LNHDA, CDR2 SQIVND (reference sequence). The CDR3 sequence is 15 residues long. CDR3 amino acids: CASSIIAPSYNEQFF. The CDR3 bases are TGTGCCAGTAGTATTATAGCGCCTTCCTACAATGAGCAGTTCTTC.

Ten or more counts support this clonotype. The rearrangement uses TRBV12-3 or TRBV12-4 and TRBJ2-1, with D possibly matching TRBD2 (6 bases). CDR3 length: 15 residues. V was shortened by 7 bases and J by 3 bases, with 16 bases between the two germline ends. CDR3 loop: CASTSENWDYNEQFF. CDR3 nucleotide sequence: TGTGCCAGCACTAGCGAGAATTGGGACTACAATGAGCAGTTCTTC.

This clonotype has a count of ten or more. The genes are TRBV7-8 and TRBJ2-1, with D perhaps assigned TRBD1 or TRBD2 (5 bases each). V lost 5 bases and J 1 base, leaving 18 bases between the germline ends. There are 17 residues in the CDR3. Germline V gene sequence: CDR1 SGHVS, CDR2 FQNEAQ. DNA for the CDR3: TGTGCCAGCAGCCCCTCCGGAGGAGACAGATCCTACAATGAGCAGTTCTTC. It translates to CASSPSGGDRSYNEQFF.

This clonotype was counted a few times. The chain combines TRBV12-3 or TRBV12-4 with TRBJ1-5; weak D call: TRBD1 (5 bases). The CDR3 runs to 14 residues. The V end was cut by 6 bases, the J end by 3 bases, with 12 bases between. CDR3 region: CASSTGRHNQPQHF. The CDR3 DNA reads TGTGCCAGCAGCACAGGACGGCACAATCAGCCCCAGCATTTT.

The rearrangement links TRBV3-1 to TRBJ1-5, with TRBD1 matching over 10 bases. This CDR3 is built from 16 residues. The V gene end was trimmed by 4 bases and the J gene end by 3 bases; junction bases not matched to a gene: 6. CDR1 and CDR2 from the germline V gene are LGHDT and YNNKEL (reference sequence). The CDR3 DNA is TGTGCCAGCAGCCTTAGAGGGACAGGGGACAATCAGCCCCAGCATTTT. As protein: CASSLRGTGDNQPQHF.

The table lists this clonotype with a few counts. The chain employs TRBV28 and TRBJ1-4; no reliable D call. The ends were cut back, 10 bases at V and 3 bases at J, with 9 bases in the middle. Germline values: CDR1 MDHEN, CDR2 SYDVKM. The CDR3 is 12 residues long. CDR3 sequence (DNA): TGTGCCACCGGAAGGTCTAATGAAAAACTGTTTTTT. As protein: CATGRSNEKLFF.

This sequence joins TRBV4-2 and TRBJ2-6; D is possibly TRBD1 (5 bases). V lost 2 bases and J 2 bases, leaving 10 bases between the germline ends. This CDR3 is 16 amino acids long. Germline CDR1 is LGHNA and CDR2 is YNFKEQ. In nucleotides, the CDR3 is TGTGCCAGCAGCCAAAGCTCAGGGACTGGGGCCAACGTCCTGACTTTC. Translating it yields CASSQSSGTGANVLTF.

This clonotype came up many times. CDR3 loop: CASSFSAGGTDTQYF. The CDR3 bases are TGTGCCAGCAGTTTTTCTGCGGGGGGTACAGATACGCAGTATTTT. This chain uses TRBV28 with TRBJ2-3; TRBD2 matches at 8 bases. In germline, CDR1 is MDHEN, CDR2 SYDVKM. Trimming at V came to 3 bases and at J to 3 bases, leaving 5 bases not matched to a gene. CDR3 length: 15 amino acids.

The chain links TRBV12-3 or TRBV12-4 to TRBJ2-5; the match to TRBD1 covers 10 bases. The CDR3 has 17 residues. Trimming at V came to 2 bases and at J to 1 base, leaving 7 bases not matched to a gene. CDR3 sequence reads: CASSLRLGTGAQETQYF. The CDR3 nucleotides read TGTGCCAGCAGTTTAAGGCTAGGGACAGGGGCCCAAGAGACCCAGTACTTC.

The genes are TRBV7-3 and TRBJ2-4; tentatively, D is TRBD2 (5 bases). Trimming removed 5 bases at V and 0 bases at J, with 26 bases between. The germline gives CDR1 SGHTA, CDR2 FQGTGA. CDR3 length equals 20 residues. The CDR3 reads CASSLATPTHGSLAKNIQYF. As DNA, the CDR3 is TGTGCCAGCAGCCTAGCTACCCCCACCCACGGCAGTCTAGCCAAAAACATTCAGTACTTC.